The T cell receptor (beta chain) described here comes from a study of long-term antiretroviral therapy in people with HIV. Study information: The 2015 immediate-ART recommendation came about a decade after the earliest samples. Regarding the study as a whole: At every time point, clones expanded before ART dominated the repertoire. Blood specimens, gathered between the mid-2000s and the late 2010s, were possibly obtained under older ART regimens. HIV repertoires spanned narrower CDR3 length ranges than controls.

Details on this clone: Its specificity is unknown.

Runs used v3.0 of the immunoSEQ assay and were done at survey level. The table came from immunoSEQ multiplex PCR; TCRdb's copy has only in-frame clones and leaves some out. The table shows about 39,000 clones, with approximately 89% occurring only once. The TCR originated in a woman aged 50 to 65 with HIV. The sample consisted of unsorted PBMCs, taken 3.1 years after starting antiretroviral therapy.

The CDR3, as DNA: TGTGCCAGCCTCCCCTGGACGAACACTGAAGCTTTCTTT. Translating it yields CASLPWTNTEAFF. The V and J genes are TRBV6-6 and TRBJ1-1; D ambiguous. The germline V and J ends were trimmed by 8 bases and 1 base, with 11 bases remaining between them. There are 13 residues in the CDR3. The germline V gene has CDR1 MNHNY and CDR2 SVGAGI (reference sequence).